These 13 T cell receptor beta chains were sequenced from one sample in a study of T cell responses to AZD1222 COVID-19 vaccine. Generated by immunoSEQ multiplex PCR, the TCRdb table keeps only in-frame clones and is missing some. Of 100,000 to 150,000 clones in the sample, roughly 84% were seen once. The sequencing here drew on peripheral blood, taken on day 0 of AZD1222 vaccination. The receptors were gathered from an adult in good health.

Written as DNA, the CDR3 is TGCGCCAGCACGACTGGACAGGGTTCCCACAATGAGCAGTTCTTC. Translation gives CASTTGQGSHNEQFF. The J gene is TRBJ2-1, the V gene TRBV5-1; 8 nucleotides align to TRBD1. J was trimmed by 5 bases and V by 6 bases; bases with no gene match: 10. Germline V gives CDR1 SGHRS, CDR2 YFSETQ. This CDR3 comprises 15 residues.

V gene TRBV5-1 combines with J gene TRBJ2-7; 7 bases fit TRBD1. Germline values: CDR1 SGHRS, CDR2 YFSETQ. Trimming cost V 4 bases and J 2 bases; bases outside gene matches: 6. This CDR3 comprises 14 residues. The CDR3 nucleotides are TGCGCCAGCAGCGAATACAGGGGCCCCTACGAGCAGTACTTC. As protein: CASSEYRGPYEQYF.

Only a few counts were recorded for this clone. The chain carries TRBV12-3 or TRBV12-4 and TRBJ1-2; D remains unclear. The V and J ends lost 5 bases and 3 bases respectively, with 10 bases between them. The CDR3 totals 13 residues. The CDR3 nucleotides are TGTGCCAGCAGTCTCCAAACTTACTATGGCTACACCTTC. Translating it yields CASSLQTYYGYTF.

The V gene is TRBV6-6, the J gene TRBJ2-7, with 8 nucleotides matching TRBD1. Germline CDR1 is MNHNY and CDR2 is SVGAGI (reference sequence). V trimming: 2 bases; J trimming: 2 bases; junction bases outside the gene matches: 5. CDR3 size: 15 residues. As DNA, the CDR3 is TGTGCCAGCAGTTACCCAGGGGGCCTCACCTACGAGCAGTACTTC. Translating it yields CASSYPGGLTYEQYF.

The CDR3 region has the DNA TGCGCCAGCAGCTCTGACTCAAGTGTCCCGGGAAACACCATATATTTT. As protein: CASSSDSSVPGNTIYF. The chain joins TRBV5-1 to TRBJ1-3; D call uncertain. The germline V gene encodes CDR1 SGHRS and CDR2 YFSETQ. V was trimmed by 3 bases and J by 4 bases, leaving 17 bases between them. CDR3 size: 16 residues.

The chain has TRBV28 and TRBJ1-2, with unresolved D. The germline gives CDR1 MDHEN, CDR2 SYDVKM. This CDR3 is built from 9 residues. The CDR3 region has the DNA TGTCGTAAGGTGGATGGCTACACCTTC. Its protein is CRKVDGYTF.

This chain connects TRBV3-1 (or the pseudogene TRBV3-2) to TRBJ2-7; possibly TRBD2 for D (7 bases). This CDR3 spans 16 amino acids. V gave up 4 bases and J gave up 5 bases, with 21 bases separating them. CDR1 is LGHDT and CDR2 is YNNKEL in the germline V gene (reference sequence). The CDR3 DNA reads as TGTGCCAGCAGCCTCCGAGGGGGGGTCCCGGGGCACGAGCAGTACTTC. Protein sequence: CASSLRGGVPGHEQYF.

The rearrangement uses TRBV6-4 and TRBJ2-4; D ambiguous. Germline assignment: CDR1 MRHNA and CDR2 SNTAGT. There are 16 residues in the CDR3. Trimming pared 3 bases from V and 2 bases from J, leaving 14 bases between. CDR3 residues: CASSDKGPVSKNIQYF. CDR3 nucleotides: TGTGCCAGCAGTGATAAGGGTCCTGTATCCAAAAACATTCAGTACTTC.

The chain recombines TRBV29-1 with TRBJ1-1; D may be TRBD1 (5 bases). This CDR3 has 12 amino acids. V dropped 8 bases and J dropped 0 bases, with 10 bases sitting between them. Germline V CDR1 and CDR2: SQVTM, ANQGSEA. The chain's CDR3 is CSLRQLNTEAFF. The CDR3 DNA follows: TGCAGCTTGCGACAGTTGAACACTGAAGCTTTCTTT.

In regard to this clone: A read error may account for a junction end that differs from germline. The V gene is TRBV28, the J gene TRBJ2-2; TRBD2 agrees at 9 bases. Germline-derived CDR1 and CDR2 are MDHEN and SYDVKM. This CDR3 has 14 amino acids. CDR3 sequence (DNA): TGTGCCCGCAGGCGGGGGGGAAGGGCCGGGGAGCTGTTTTTT. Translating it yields CARRRGGRAGELFF.

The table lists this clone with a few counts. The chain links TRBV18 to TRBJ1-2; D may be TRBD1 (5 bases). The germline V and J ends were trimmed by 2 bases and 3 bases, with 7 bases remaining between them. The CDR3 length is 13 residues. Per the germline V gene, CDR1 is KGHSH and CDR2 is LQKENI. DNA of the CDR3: TGTGCCAGCTCACCAGGACAATACTATGGCTACACCTTC. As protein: CASSPGQYYGYTF.

The DNA of the CDR3 is TGTGCCTGGAAGTTGGGAGGGACGGTGGAGCTGTTTTTT. Protein product: CAWKLGGTVELFF. The chain couples TRBV30 to TRBJ2-2, with 7 nucleotides matching TRBD2. Germline V gene sequence: CDR1 GTSNPN, CDR2 SVGIG (reference sequence). This CDR3 region has 13 residues. V was pared by 4 bases and J by 10 bases, with 9 bases of the junction left unmatched.

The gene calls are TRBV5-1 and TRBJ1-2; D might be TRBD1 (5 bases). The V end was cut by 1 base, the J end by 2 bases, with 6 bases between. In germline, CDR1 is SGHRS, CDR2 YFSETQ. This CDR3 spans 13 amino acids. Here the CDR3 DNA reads TGCGCCAGCAGCTTGTCAGGGAACTATGGCTACACCTTC. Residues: CASSLSGNYGYTF. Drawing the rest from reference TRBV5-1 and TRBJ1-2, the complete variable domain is KAGVTQTPRYLIKTRGQQVTLSCSPISGHRSVSWYQQTPGQGLQFLFEYFSETQRNKGNFPGRFSGRQFSNSRSEMNVSTLELGDSALYLCASSLSGNYGYTFGSGTRLTVV.